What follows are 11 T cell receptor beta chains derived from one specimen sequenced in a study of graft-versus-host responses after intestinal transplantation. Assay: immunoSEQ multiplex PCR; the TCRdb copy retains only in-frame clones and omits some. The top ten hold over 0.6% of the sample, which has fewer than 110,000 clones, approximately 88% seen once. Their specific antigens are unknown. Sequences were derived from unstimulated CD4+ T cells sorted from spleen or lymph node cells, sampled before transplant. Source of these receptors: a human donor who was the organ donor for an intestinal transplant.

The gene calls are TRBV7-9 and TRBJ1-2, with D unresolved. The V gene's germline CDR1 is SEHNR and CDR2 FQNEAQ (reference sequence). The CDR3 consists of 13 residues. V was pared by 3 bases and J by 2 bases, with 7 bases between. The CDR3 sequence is CASSLQENYGYTF. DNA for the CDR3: TGTGCCAGCAGCTTGCAGGAAAACTATGGCTACACCTTC.

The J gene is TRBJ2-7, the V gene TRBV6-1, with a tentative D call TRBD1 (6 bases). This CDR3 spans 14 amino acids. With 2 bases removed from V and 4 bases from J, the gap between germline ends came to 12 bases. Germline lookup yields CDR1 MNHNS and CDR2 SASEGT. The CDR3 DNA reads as TGTGCCAGCAGTGAACTTGGGGGCTGGTACGAGCAGTACTTC. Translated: CASSELGGWYEQYF.

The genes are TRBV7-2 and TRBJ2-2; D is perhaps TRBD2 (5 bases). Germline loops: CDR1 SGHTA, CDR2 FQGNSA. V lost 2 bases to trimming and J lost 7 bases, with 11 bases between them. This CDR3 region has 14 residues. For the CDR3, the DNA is TGTGCCAGCAGCTTAAGTTATGAGGGCGGGGAGCTGTTTTTT. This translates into CASSLSYEGGELFF.

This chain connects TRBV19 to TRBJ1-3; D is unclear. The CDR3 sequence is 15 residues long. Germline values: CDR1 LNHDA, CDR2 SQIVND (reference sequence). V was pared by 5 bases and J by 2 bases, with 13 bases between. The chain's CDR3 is CASSRMAGTGNTIYF. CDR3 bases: TGTGCCAGTAGTCGTATGGCGGGAACTGGAAACACCATATATTTT.

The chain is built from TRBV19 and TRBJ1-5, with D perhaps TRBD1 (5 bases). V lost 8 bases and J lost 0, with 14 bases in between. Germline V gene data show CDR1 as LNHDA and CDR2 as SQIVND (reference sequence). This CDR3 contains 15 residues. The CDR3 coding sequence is TGTGCCAGTGGACTGGGGCAGTATAGCAATCAGCCCCAGCATTTT. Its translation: CASGLGQYSNQPQHF.

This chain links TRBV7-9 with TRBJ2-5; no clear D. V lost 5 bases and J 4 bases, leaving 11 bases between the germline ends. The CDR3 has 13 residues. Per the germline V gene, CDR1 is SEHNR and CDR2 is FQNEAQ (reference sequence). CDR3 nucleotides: TGTGCCAGCAGCCGACCCGTTCCAGAGACCCAGTACTTC. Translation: CASSRPVPETQYF.

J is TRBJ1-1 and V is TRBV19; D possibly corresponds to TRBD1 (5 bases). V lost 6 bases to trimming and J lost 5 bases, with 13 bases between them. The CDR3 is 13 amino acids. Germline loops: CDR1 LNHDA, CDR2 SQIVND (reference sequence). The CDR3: CASRSREGTEAFF. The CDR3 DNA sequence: TGTGCCAGTAGGTCCAGGGAGGGGACTGAAGCTTTCTTT.

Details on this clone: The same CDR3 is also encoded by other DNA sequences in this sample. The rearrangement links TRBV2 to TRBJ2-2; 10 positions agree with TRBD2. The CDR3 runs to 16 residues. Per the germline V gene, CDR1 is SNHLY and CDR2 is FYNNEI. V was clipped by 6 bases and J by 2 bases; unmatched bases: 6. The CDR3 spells CASRSWTSGNTGELFF. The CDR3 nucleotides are TGTGCCAGCAGATCTTGGACTAGCGGAAACACCGGGGAGCTGTTTTTT.

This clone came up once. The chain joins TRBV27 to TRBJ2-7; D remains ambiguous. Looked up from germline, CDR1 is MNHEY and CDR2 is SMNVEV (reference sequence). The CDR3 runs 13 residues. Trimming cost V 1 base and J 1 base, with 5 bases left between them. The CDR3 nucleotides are TGTGCCAGCAGTTTATATCGATCCTACGAGCAGTACTTC. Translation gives CASSLYRSYEQYF.

The CDR3 region has the DNA TGCAGCGTTGTCGGCGGATCTGGAGCTTTCTTT. Translated: CSVVGGSGAFF. The rearrangement joins TRBV29-1 to TRBJ1-1; no clear D gene. Trimming removed 4 bases from V and 10 bases from J, with 13 bases in between. The CDR3 length is 11 residues. The germline V gene encodes CDR1 SQVTM and CDR2 ANQGSEA.

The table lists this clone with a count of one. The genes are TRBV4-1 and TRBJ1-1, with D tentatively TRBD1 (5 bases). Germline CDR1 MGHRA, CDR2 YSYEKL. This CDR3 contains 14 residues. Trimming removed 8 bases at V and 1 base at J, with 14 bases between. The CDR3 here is CASLGPLKNTEAFF. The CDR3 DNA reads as TGCGCCAGCCTGGGGCCCCTTAAGAACACTGAAGCTTTCTTT.